Each of the 20 T cell receptor beta chains below was sequenced from the same sample in a study of beta chain features in type 1 diabetes. Regarding the study as a whole: Across all four CD4+ subsets, people with type 1 diabetes showed modestly shorter TCRB CDR3s.

The entirety of the isolated RNA underwent reverse transcription, so expressed TCRB transcripts were sequenced. The method was immunoSEQ multiplex PCR; TCRdb's version includes in-frame clones alone and lacks a portion of them. The sample holds 630,000 or so clones, roughly an eighth seen once. Their specific antigens are unknown. Sequences were obtained from naive CD4+ T cells from blood. The receptors shown here come from a young man with type 1 diabetes.

This clone was seen a handful of times. This chain connects TRBV18 to TRBJ2-1; a possible D gene is TRBD2 (6 bases). Trimming removed 2 bases at V and 6 bases at J, with 11 bases between. The germline V gene has CDR1 KGHSH and CDR2 LQKENI. The CDR3 runs to 14 residues. CDR3 amino acids: CASSPVAGINEQFF. The CDR3 region has the DNA TGTGCCAGCTCACCAGTGGCGGGAATCAATGAGCAGTTCTTC.

The table lists this clone with a few counts. The chain has TRBV5-1 and TRBJ2-7; D possibly corresponds to TRBD2 (6 bases). The V end lost 0 bases, the J end lost 2 bases, and 9 bases lay between the germline ends. Germline V gene lookup returns CDR1 SGHRS and CDR2 YFSETQ. This CDR3 spans 14 amino acids. CDR3 in amino acids: CASSLERAAYEQYF. CDR3 bases: TGCGCCAGCAGCTTGGAGCGGGCGGCCTACGAGCAGTACTTC.

The chain uses TRBV2 and TRBJ1-5, with 7 positions matching TRBD1. V lost 5 bases to trimming and J lost 0 bases; unmatched junction nucleotides: 13. The CDR3 runs 18 residues. Germline CDR1 and CDR2: SNHLY and FYNNEI. CDR3 in DNA: TGTGCCAGCAGTACTAGGGGGAGGGGACAGTATAGCAATCAGCCCCAGCATTTT. It translates to CASSTRGRGQYSNQPQHF.

This clone was picked up a small number of times. The chain carries TRBV10-3 and TRBJ1-2; perhaps TRBD1 as D (5 bases). Trimming stripped 2 bases from V and 6 bases from J, with 10 bases between. Germline CDR1 and CDR2: ENHRY and SYGVKD. The CDR3 is 13 amino acids. In DNA, the CDR3 is TGTGCCATCAGTGAGGGGGGAAGGAATGGCTACACCTTC. It is translated as CAISEGGRNGYTF.

The gene calls are TRBV9 and TRBJ2-2; 7 bases are a match to TRBD1. The CDR3 is 13 residues long. CDR1 and CDR2 (germline): SGDLS, YYNGEE. After removal of 6 bases from V and 4 bases from J, the junction contained 3 bases not matched to a gene. The CDR3 reads CASTGQITGELFF. The CDR3 DNA is TGTGCCAGCACGGGACAGATCACCGGGGAGCTGTTTTTT.

The chain is built from TRBV7-9 and TRBJ1-2; TRBD1 is a possible D gene (5 bases). V was clipped by 0 bases and J by 4 bases, with 18 bases between them. Germline assignment: CDR1 SEHNR and CDR2 FQNEAQ (reference sequence). The CDR3 consists of 17 residues. In DNA, the CDR3 is TGTGCCAGCAGCTTAGCGGCGGCAGGGAGTAATTTCTATGGCTACACCTTC. It encodes CASSLAAAGSNFYGYTF. Supplemented by reference TRBV7-9 and TRBJ1-2, the full variable domain reads DTGVSQNPRHKITKRGQNVTFRCDPISEHNRLYWYRQTLGQGPEFLTYFQNEAQLEKSRLLSDRFSAERPKGSFSTLEIQRTEQGDSAMYLCASSLAAAGSNFYGYTFGSGTRLTVV.

This clone was counted a few times. The chain links TRBV25-1 to TRBJ2-1; D is tentatively TRBD1 or TRBD2 (5 bases each). CDR1 is MGHDK and CDR2 is SYGVNS in the germline V gene. The germline V and J ends were trimmed by 1 base and 8 bases, with 12 bases remaining between them. The CDR3 covers 14 residues. The CDR3 protein is CASSEWGTKYEQFF. CDR3 DNA sequence: TGTGCCAGCAGTGAATGGGGGACGAAATATGAGCAGTTCTTC.

With regard to this clone: Other DNA sequences from this sample encode an identical CDR3 as well. The chain joins TRBV4-1 to TRBJ2-5, with TRBD2 identical over 8 bases. The germline V gene has CDR1 MGHRA and CDR2 YSYEKL. This CDR3 is built from 13 residues. Trimming took 4 bases from V and 5 from J; bases not matched to a gene: 3. CDR3 amino acids: CASSLTSGETQYF. CDR3 bases: TGCGCCAGCAGCCTCACTAGCGGTGAGACCCAGTACTTC.

This clone showed up just a few times. The chain is built from TRBV4-2 and TRBJ1-1; D is unclear. V lost 0 bases, J lost 5 bases, and 13 bases lay in between. The CDR3 extends over 15 amino acids. Germline V gene sequence: CDR1 LGHNA, CDR2 YNFKEQ. The CDR3 loop reads CASSQDLGRRTEAFF. CDR3 DNA sequence: TGTGCCAGCAGCCAAGATCTAGGGAGGCGGACTGAAGCTTTCTTT.

Only a few counts were recorded for this clone. This chain joins TRBV30 and TRBJ2-5; 12 bases are a match to TRBD2. The CDR3 has 14 residues. With 3 bases clipped from V and 7 bases from J, the junction kept 6 bases outside the gene matches. Germline V CDR1 and CDR2: GTSNPN, SVGIG (reference sequence). CDR3 DNA sequence: TGTGCCTGGAGACTAGCGGGGGGCCGACCGACCCAGTACTTC. It yields the protein CAWRLAGGRPTQYF.

The chain carries TRBV5-1 and TRBJ2-1; TRBD2 agrees at 8 bases. CDR1 SGHRS and CDR2 YFSETQ come from the germline V gene. The CDR3 consists of 16 residues. J lost 14 bases, V lost 2 bases, and 18 bases had no gene match. Written as DNA, the CDR3 is TGCGCCAGCAGCTTAGGAGGGCTAGCGGGCTCTTCGACGGAGTTCTTC. This codes for CASSLGGLAGSSTEFF.

This clone appeared a few times. The sample holds other DNA sequences that translate to the same CDR3. The rearrangement uses TRBV2 and TRBJ2-2; D may be TRBD1 (5 bases). The CDR3 consists of 13 residues. The germline V gene encodes CDR1 SNHLY and CDR2 FYNNEI. Trimming took off 8 bases at V and 2 bases at J, with 9 bases between the two ends. The CDR3 is CASGQGNTGELFF. In DNA form, the CDR3 reads TGTGCCAGCGGGCAGGGCAACACCGGGGAGCTGTTTTTT. The whole variable domain, filled in from reference TRBV2 and TRBJ2-2, reads EPEVTQTPSHQVTQMGQEVILRCVPISNHLYFYWYRQILGQKVEFLVSFYNNEISEKSEIFDDQFSVERPDGSNFTLKIRSTKLEDSAMYFCASGQGNTGELFFGEGSRLTVL.

This clone was found a few times. J is TRBJ2-1 and V is TRBV29-1, with 7 bases matching TRBD2. J was trimmed by 2 bases and V by 7 bases; bases with no gene match: 11. Germline CDR1 SQVTM, CDR2 ANQGSEA. This CDR3 is 15 amino acids long. The CDR3 coding sequence is TGCAGCGGGCAGGCTAGCGGAGGCCCCTACAATGAGCAGTTCTTC. Translated: CSGQASGGPYNEQFF.

The chain uses TRBV14 and TRBJ2-7, with 9 bases that match TRBD1. V gave up 3 bases and J gave up 6 bases; unmatched junction bases: 9. The CDR3 loop spans 15 amino acids. Germline CDR1 reads SGHDN; CDR2 reads FVKESK. The CDR3 nucleotides are TGTGCCAGCAGCCACTTGGACAGGGGTCTTGCCGAGCAGTACTTC. Translation: CASSHLDRGLAEQYF.

The rearrangement joins TRBV30 to TRBJ1-5, with unresolved D. The CDR3 is made up of 13 amino acids. The ends were cut back, 2 bases at V and 4 bases at J, with 9 bases in the middle. Germline CDR1 reads GTSNPN; CDR2 reads SVGIG (reference sequence). CDR3 sequence reads: CAWSTTGNQPQHF. The CDR3, as DNA: TGTGCCTGGAGTACGACGGGGAATCAGCCCCAGCATTTT.

The rearrangement links TRBV28 to TRBJ1-2; TRBD1 matches at 7 bases. With V trimmed by 9 bases and J by 2 bases, 9 bases remained unmatched. The CDR3 is 14 amino acids. Germline CDR1 MDHEN, CDR2 SYDVKM. As DNA, the CDR3 is TGTGCCAGTAGCCTCTTGGGACAGAACTATGGCTACACCTTC. Protein sequence: CASSLLGQNYGYTF.

Concerning this clone itself: Other DNA sequences from this sample encode an identical CDR3 as well. The chain links TRBV29-1 to TRBJ2-7; tentatively, D is TRBD1 (5 bases). Germline V gene data show CDR1 as SQVTM and CDR2 as ANQGSEA. The CDR3 is 12 residues long. V was shortened by 4 bases and J by 4 bases, with 11 bases between the two germline ends. CDR3 in DNA: TGCAGCGTTGGGCAGGGTACTTACGAGCAGTACTTC. This gives the protein CSVGQGTYEQYF.

The table lists this clone with a few counts. The rearrangement uses TRBV18 and TRBJ2-6, with a possible D match to TRBD1 (5 bases). The ends were cut back, 0 bases at V and 2 bases at J, with 14 bases in the middle. Germline CDR1 is KGHSH and CDR2 is LQKENI. The CDR3 extends over 18 amino acids. CDR3 amino acids: CASSPPGQSRPGANVLTF. The CDR3 DNA sequence: TGTGCCAGCTCACCACCGGGGCAGTCCCGGCCTGGGGCCAACGTCCTGACTTTC.

The chain combines TRBV28 with TRBJ2-3; 10 nucleotides align to TRBD2. J gave up 5 bases and V 8 bases, and 13 bases lay outside the gene matches. Germline values: CDR1 MDHEN, CDR2 SYDVKM. The CDR3 length is 16 residues. The CDR3 DNA sequence: TGTGCCAGCGGCGTTATGAGCGGGAGGGCCGAAGATACGCAGTATTTT. This encodes CASGVMSGRAEDTQYF.

This clone came up a few times. Other DNA sequences in the same sample also yield this CDR3. The chain uses TRBV5-6 and TRBJ2-5; D assignment may be TRBD1 or TRBD2 (6 bases each). Trimming removed 2 bases at V and 4 bases at J, with 9 bases between. The CDR3 is made up of 13 amino acids. Germline CDR1 reads SGHDT; CDR2 reads YYEEEE. CDR3 loop: CASSLEGGETQYF. DNA of the CDR3: TGTGCCAGCAGCTTAGAGGGGGGAGAGACCCAGTACTTC.